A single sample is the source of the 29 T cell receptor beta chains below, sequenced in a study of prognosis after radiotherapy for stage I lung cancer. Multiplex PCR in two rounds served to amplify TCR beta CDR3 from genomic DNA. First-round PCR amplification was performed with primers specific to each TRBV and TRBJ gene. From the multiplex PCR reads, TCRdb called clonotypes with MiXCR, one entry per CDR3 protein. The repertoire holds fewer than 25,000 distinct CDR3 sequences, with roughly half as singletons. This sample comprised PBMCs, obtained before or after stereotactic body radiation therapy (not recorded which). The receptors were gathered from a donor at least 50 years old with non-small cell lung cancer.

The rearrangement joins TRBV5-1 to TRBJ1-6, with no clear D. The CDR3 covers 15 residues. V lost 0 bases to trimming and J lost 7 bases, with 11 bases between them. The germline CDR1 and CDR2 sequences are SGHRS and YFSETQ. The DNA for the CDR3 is TGCGCCAGCAGCTTGGAAGGGCGAGGGAATTCACCCCTCCACTTT. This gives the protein CASSLEGRGNSPLHF. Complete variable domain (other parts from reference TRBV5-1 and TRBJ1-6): KAGVTQTPRYLIKTRGQQVTLSCSPISGHRSVSWYQQTPGQGLQFLFEYFSETQRNKGNFPGRFSGRQFSNSRSEMNVSTLELGDSALYLCASSLEGRGNSPLHFGNGTRLTVT.

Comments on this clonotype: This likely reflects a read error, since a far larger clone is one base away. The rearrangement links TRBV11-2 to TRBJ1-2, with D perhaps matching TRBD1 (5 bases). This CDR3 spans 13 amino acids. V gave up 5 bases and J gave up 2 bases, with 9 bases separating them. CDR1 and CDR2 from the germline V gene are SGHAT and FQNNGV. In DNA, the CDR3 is TGTGCCAGCAGCGGGACCGACAACTATGGCTACACCTTC. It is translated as CASSGTDNYGYTF.

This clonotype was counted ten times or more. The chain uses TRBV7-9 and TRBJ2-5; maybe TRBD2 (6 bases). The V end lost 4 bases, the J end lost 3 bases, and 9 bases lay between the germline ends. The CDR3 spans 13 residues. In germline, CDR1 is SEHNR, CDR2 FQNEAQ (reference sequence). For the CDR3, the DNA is TGTGCCAGCAGCTGGTCGGGGGAAGAGACCCAGTACTTC. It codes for CASSWSGEETQYF.

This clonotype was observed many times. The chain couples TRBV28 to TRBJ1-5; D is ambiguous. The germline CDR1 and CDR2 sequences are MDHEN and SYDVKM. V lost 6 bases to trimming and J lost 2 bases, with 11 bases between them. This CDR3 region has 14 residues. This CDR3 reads CASRDVAGNQPQHF. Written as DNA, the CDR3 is TGTGCCAGCAGGGACGTAGCTGGCAATCAGCCCCAGCATTTT.

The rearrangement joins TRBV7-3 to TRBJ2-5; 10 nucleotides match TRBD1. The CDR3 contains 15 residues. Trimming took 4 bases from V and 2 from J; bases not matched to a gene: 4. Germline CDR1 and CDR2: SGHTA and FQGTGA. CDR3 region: CASSSRTGGQETQYF. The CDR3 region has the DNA TGTGCCAGCAGCTCAAGGACAGGGGGGCAAGAGACCCAGTACTTC.

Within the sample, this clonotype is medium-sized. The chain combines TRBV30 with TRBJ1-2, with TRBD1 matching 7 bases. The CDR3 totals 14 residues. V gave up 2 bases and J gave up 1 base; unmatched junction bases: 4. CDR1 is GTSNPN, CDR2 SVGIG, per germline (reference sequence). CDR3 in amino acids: CAWSQTGINYGYTF. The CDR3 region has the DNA TGTGCCTGGAGTCAGACAGGGATTAACTATGGCTACACCTTC.

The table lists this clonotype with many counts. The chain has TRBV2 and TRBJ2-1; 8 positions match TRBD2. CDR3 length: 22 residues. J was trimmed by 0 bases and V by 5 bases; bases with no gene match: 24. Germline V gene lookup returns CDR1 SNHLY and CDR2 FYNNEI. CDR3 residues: CASSPRVKFDWSGTSSYNEQFF. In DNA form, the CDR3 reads TGTGCCAGCAGTCCCCGGGTTAAATTCGATTGGAGCGGGACTAGCTCCTACAATGAGCAGTTCTTC. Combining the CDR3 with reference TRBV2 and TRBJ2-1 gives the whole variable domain EPEVTQTPSHQVTQMGQEVILRCVPISNHLYFYWYRQILGQKVEFLVSFYNNEISEKSEIFDDQFSVERPDGSNFTLKIRSTKLEDSAMYFCASSPRVKFDWSGTSSYNEQFFGPGTRLTVL.

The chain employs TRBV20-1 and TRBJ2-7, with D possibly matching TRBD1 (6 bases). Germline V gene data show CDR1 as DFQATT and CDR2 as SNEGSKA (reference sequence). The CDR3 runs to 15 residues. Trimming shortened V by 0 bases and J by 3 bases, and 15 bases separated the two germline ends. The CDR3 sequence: CSARDRDNGGYEQYF. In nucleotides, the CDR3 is TGCAGTGCTAGAGATAGGGACAACGGAGGCTACGAGCAGTACTTC.

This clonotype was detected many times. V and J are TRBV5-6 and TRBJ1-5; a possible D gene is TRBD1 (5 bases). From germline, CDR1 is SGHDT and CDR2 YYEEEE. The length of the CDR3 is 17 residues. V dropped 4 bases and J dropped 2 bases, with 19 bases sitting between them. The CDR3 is CASSPRQFLGRNQPQHF. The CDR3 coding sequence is TGTGCCAGCAGCCCGAGACAGTTTTTGGGGCGCAATCAGCCCCAGCATTTT.

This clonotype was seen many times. CDR3 sequence: CASSIKASRPSEQYF. CDR3 DNA sequence: TGTGCCAGTAGTATAAAGGCCAGCCGACCCTCCGAGCAGTACTTC. V is TRBV19 and J is TRBJ2-7; no clear D gene. Trimming pared 2 bases from V and 6 bases from J, leaving 17 bases between. Germline V gives CDR1 LNHDA, CDR2 SQIVND (reference sequence). This CDR3 has 15 amino acids.

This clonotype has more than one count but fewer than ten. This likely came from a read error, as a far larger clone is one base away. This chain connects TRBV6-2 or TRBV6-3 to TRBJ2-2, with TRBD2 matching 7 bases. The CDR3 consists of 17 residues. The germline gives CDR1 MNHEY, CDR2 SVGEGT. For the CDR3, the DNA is TGTGTCAGCAGCCCCCCGGCGGGGGAGGGGAACACCGGGGAGCTGTTTTTT. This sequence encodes CVSSPPAGEGNTGELFF.

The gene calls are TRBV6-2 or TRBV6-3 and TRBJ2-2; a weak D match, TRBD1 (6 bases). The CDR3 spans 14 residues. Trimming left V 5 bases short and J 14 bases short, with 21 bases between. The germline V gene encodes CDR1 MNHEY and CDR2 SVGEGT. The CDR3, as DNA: TGTGCCAGCAGTGCAGGGGACGACACCGTGGAACTGTTTTTT. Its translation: CASSAGDDTVELFF.

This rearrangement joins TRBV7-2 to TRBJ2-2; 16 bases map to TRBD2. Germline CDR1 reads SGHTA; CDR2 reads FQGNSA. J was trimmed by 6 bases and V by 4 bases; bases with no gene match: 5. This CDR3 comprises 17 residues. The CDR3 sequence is CASSYPGLAGGAGELFF. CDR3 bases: TGTGCCAGCAGCTATCCGGGACTAGCGGGAGGGGCCGGGGAGCTGTTTTTT.

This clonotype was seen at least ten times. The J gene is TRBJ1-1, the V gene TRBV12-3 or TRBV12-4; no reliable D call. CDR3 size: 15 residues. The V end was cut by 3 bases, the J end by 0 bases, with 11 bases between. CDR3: CASSFRREMNTEAFF. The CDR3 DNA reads TGTGCCAGCAGTTTTCGTCGGGAGATGAACACTGAAGCTTTCTTT.

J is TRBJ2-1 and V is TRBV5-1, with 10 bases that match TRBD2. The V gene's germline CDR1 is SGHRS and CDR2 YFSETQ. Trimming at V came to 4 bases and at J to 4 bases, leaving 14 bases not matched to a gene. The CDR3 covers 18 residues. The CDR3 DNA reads TGCGCCAGCAGCCTGGGTGATAGGGTAGCGGGAGGATACAATGAGCAGTTCTTC. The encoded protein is CASSLGDRVAGGYNEQFF. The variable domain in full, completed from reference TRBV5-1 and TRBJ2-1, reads KAGVTQTPRYLIKTRGQQVTLSCSPISGHRSVSWYQQTPGQGLQFLFEYFSETQRNKGNFPGRFSGRQFSNSRSEMNVSTLELGDSALYLCASSLGDRVAGGYNEQFFGPGTRLTVL.

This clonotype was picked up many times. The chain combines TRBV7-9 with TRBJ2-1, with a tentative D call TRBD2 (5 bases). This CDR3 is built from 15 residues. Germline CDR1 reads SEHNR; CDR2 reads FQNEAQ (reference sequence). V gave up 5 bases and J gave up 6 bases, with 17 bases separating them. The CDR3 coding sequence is TGTGCCAGCAGCCCCAGCGGCGGACTTATCAATGAGCAGTTCTTC. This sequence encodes CASSPSGGLINEQFF.

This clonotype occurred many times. DNA of the CDR3: TGTGCCGGTTCCCGGGACAGGGGAACTGGGGCCAACGTCCTGACTTTC. It encodes CAGSRDRGTGANVLTF. The V gene is TRBV7-9, the J gene TRBJ2-6; 10 nucleotides match TRBD1. Per the germline V gene, CDR1 is SEHNR and CDR2 is FQNEAQ (reference sequence). V trimming: 11 bases; J trimming: 2 bases; junction bases outside the gene matches: 9. The CDR3 spans 16 residues. Drawing the rest from reference TRBV7-9 and TRBJ2-6, the complete variable domain is DTGVSQNPRHKITKRGQNVTFRCDPISEHNRLYWYRQTLGQGPEFLTYFQNEAQLEKSRLLSDRFSAERPKGSFSTLEIQRTEQGDSAMYLCAGSRDRGTGANVLTFGAGSRLTVL.

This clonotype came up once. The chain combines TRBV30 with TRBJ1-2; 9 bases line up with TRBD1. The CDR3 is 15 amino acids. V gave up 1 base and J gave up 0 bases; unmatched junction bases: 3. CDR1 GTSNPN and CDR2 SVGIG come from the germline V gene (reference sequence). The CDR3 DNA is TGTGCCTGGAGTGCGGGACAGGGATCTAACTATGGCTACACCTTC. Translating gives CAWSAGQGSNYGYTF.

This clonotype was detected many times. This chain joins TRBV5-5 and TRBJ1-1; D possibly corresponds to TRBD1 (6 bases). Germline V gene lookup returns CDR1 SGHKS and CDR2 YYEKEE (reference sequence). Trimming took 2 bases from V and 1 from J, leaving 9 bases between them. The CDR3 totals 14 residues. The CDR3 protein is CASSLGTSNTEAFF. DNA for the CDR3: TGTGCCAGCAGCTTAGGGACATCGAACACTGAAGCTTTCTTT.

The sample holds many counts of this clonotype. CDR3 in amino acids: CASSIDLLGEQYF. The CDR3 DNA sequence: TGTGCCAGTAGTATAGATCTATTGGGTGAGCAGTACTTC. The J gene is TRBJ2-7, the V gene TRBV19; D is uncertain. The CDR3 loop spans 13 amino acids. V lost 0 bases and J lost 7, with 10 bases in between. Looked up from germline, CDR1 is LNHDA and CDR2 is SQIVND (reference sequence).

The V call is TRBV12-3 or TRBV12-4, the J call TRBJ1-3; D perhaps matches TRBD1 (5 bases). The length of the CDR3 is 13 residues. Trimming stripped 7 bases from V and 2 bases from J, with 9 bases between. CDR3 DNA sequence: TGTGCCAGCATCGGGGGAACTGGAAACACCATATATTTT. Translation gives CASIGGTGNTIYF.

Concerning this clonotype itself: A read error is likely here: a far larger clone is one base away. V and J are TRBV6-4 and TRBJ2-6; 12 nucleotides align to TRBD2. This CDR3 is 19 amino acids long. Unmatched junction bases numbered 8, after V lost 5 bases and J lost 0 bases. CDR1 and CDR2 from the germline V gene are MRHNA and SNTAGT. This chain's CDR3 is CASSTGLAGRDSGANVLTF. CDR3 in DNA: TGTGCCAGCAGTACTGGACTAGCGGGAAGGGACTCTGGGGCCAACGTCCTGACTTTC.

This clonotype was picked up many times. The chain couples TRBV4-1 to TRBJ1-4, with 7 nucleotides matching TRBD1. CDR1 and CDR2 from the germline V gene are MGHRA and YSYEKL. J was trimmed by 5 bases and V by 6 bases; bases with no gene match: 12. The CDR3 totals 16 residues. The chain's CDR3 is CASRKTFRDSNEKLFF. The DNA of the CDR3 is TGCGCCAGCAGGAAAACCTTCCGGGACAGCAATGAAAAACTGTTTTTT.

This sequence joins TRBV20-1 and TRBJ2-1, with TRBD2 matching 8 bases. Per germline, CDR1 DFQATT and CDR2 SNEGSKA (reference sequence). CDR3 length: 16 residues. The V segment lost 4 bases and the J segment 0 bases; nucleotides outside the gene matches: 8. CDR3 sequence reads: CSATPQRGSSYNEQFF. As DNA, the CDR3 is TGCAGTGCTACTCCTCAGCGGGGGAGCTCCTACAATGAGCAGTTCTTC.

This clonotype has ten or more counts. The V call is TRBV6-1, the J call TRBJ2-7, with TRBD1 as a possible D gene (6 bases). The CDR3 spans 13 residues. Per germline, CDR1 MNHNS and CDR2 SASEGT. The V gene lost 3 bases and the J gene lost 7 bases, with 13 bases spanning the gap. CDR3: CASSEATRGEQYF. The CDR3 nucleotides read TGTGCCAGCAGTGAGGCCACGAGGGGGGAGCAGTACTTC.

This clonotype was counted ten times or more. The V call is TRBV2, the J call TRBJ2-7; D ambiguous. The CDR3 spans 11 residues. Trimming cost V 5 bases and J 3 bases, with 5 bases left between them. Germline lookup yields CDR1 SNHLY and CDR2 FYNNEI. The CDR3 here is CASSQGYEQYF. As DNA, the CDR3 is TGTGCCAGCAGTCAAGGCTACGAGCAGTACTTC.

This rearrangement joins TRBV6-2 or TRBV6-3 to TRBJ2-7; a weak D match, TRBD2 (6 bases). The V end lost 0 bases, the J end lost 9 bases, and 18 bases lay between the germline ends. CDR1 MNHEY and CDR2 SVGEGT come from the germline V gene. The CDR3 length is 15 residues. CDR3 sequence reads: CASSYSRKGLGGQYF. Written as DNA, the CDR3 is TGTGCCAGCAGTTACTCGAGAAAGGGATTGGGGGGGCAGTACTTC.

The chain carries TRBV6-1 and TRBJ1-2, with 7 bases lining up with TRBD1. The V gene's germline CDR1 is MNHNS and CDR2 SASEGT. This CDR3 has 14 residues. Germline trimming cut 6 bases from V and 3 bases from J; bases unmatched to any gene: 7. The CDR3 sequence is CASRGRGRDYGYTF. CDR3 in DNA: TGTGCCAGCAGGGGGAGGGGGCGGGACTATGGCTACACCTTC.

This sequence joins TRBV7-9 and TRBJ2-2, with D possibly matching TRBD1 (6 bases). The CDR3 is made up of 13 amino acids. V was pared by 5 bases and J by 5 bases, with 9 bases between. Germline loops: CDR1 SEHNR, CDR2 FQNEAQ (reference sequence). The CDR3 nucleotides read TGTGCCAGCAGCCACAGGGAGACCGGGGAGCTGTTTTTT. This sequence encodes CASSHRETGELFF.